The 6 T cell receptor beta chains listed next were all sequenced from one sample in a study of blood T cell repertoires in COVID-19. Clones were read by immunoSEQ multiplex PCR, and TCRdb kept only the in-frame ones, dropping some. This table holds tens of thousands of clones, 89% found once. The sequencing sample was made of peripheral blood. The receptor set was obtained from a woman between 70 and 85 years old with active COVID-19.

The chain has TRBV6-2 or TRBV6-3 and TRBJ2-4, with 10 bases identical to TRBD1. V gave up 2 bases and J gave up 3 bases; unmatched junction bases: 4. Germline-derived CDR1 and CDR2 are MNHEY and SVGEGT. The CDR3 runs 16 residues. The CDR3 nucleotides are TGTGCCAGCAGTTACACGACAGGGGGCGTCAAAAACATTCAGTACTTC. This translates into CASSYTTGGVKNIQYF.

V is TRBV5-4 and J is TRBJ2-5; TRBD2 matches 7 bases. Germline V gene data show CDR1 as SGHNT and CDR2 as YYREEE (reference sequence). The CDR3 contains 14 residues. The V segment lost 5 bases and the J segment 5 bases; nucleotides outside the gene matches: 9. CDR3: CASRRGSSRETQYF. The DNA for the CDR3 is TGTGCCAGCAGGCGGGGGAGCAGTAGGGAGACCCAGTACTTC.

The V call is TRBV2, the J call TRBJ2-7; D gene uncertain. V lost 0 bases and J lost 2, with 11 bases in between. In germline, CDR1 is SNHLY, CDR2 FYNNEI. The CDR3 runs to 15 residues. The CDR3 region has the DNA TGTGCCAGCAGTGAAGCCCTCGTGGAGACCTACGAGCAGTACTTC. The encoded protein is CASSEALVETYEQYF.

The genes are TRBV2 and TRBJ2-2, with 8 bases fitting TRBD2. Germline lookup yields CDR1 SNHLY and CDR2 FYNNEI. Losses at the gene ends were 2 bases for V and 1 base for J; bases not matched to a gene: 6. The length of the CDR3 is 17 residues. The CDR3 coding sequence is TGTGCCAGCAGTGAACCGCTAACTAGCGGGAACACCGGGGAGCTGTTTTTT. Protein product: CASSEPLTSGNTGELFF. Full variable domain (remainder filled in from reference TRBV2 and TRBJ2-2): EPEVTQTPSHQVTQMGQEVILRCVPISNHLYFYWYRQILGQKVEFLVSFYNNEISEKSEIFDDQFSVERPDGSNFTLKIRSTKLEDSAMYFCASSEPLTSGNTGELFFGEGSRLTVL.

V usage is TRBV11-3 and J usage is TRBJ2-5, with 12 bases matching TRBD2. J gave up 2 bases and V 5 bases, and 3 bases lay outside the gene matches. This CDR3 is 15 amino acids long. Per the germline V gene, CDR1 is SGHNT and CDR2 is YENEEA. The CDR3 loop is CASSVGTSGQETQYF. The CDR3, as DNA: TGTGCCAGCAGCGTAGGGACTAGCGGGCAAGAGACCCAGTACTTC.

Comments on this clone: The junction differs from germline at one of its ends, possibly a read error. The chain has TRBV7-7 and TRBJ2-3; D is uncertain. The CDR3 covers 13 residues. Germline V gene lookup returns CDR1 SSHAT and CDR2 FNYEAQ (reference sequence). Written as DNA, the CDR3 is TGTGCTAGCAGCTTAGTACGGACAGATACGCAGTATTTT. This encodes CASSLVRTDTQYF.